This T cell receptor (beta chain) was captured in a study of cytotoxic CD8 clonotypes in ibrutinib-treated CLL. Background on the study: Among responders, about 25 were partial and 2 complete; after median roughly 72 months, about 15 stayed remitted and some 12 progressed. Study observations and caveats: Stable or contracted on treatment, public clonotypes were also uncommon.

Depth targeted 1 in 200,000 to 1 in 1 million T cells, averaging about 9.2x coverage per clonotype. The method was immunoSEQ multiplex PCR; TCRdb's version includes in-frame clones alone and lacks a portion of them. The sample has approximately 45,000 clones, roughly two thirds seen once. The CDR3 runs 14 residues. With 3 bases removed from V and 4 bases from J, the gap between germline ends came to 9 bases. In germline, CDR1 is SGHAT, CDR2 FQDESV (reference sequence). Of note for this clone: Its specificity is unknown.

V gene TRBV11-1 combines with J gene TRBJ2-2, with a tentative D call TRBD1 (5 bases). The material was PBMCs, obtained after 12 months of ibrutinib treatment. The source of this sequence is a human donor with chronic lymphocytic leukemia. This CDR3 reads CASSFTGLTGELFF. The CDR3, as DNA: TGTGCCAGCAGCTTCACAGGCCTCACCGGGGAGCTGTTTTTT.